Listed here are 25 T cell receptor beta chains from one sample, sequenced in a study of spatial heterogeneity in lung cancer. Broader study findings: Tumors with more nonsynonymous mutations had more expanded intratumoral alpha and beta TCRs.

These receptors' targets are unknown. Time point described: sample taken at primary tumor resection. A single record per CDR3 protein comes from TCRdb applying MiXCR to the 5' RACE reads. The table shows approximately 15,000 distinct CDR3 sequences, with 6% to 6.5% occurring only once. The sequencing used lung tumor tissue, collected at surgery. Source of these receptors: a male donor with early-stage non-small cell lung cancer.

This clonotype was seen many times. This beta chain came through as a stray read in a library set up for alpha chains, and its size says little. The chain joins TRBV4-1 to TRBJ1-4; unclear D gene. V was shortened by 4 bases and J by 0 bases, with 12 bases between the two germline ends. This CDR3 comprises 16 residues. The germline CDR1 and CDR2 sequences are MGHRA and YSYEKL. The CDR3 loop is CASSLKDTATNEKLFF. DNA of the CDR3: TGCGCCAGCAGCCTAAAGGATACAGCAACTAATGAAAAACTGTTTTTT.

This clonotype was seen at least ten times. In a library made to pick up alpha chains, this beta chain is a stray read with a size that means little. The chain links TRBV4-1 to TRBJ1-2; D is possibly TRBD1 (6 bases). Deletions cut 2 bases from V and 10 bases from J, with 20 bases between. Looked up from germline, CDR1 is MGHRA and CDR2 is YSYEKL. The CDR3 is 15 residues long. The CDR3 DNA is TGCGCCAGCAGCCAACAGGGGTCATACCCGCCGGACTACACCTTC. Protein: CASSQQGSYPPDYTF.

A few counts support this clonotype. Little can be read into the size of this beta chain, an off-target read in a library designed for alpha chains. V is TRBV28 and J is TRBJ2-7; TRBD2 matches 9 bases. CDR1 MDHEN and CDR2 SYDVKM come from the germline V gene. V lost 6 bases and J lost 5; bases outside the gene matches: 11. The CDR3 runs 15 residues. CDR3 loop: CASSTAGTSFHEQYF. In DNA, the CDR3 is TGTGCCAGCAGCACAGCCGGGACTAGCTTCCACGAGCAGTACTTC.

This clonotype was seen at least ten times. This beta chain represents an off-target read in a library built for alpha chains; its size is of limited meaning. The chain employs TRBV6-5 and TRBJ2-3; 7 nucleotides line up with TRBD2. Looked up from germline, CDR1 is MNHEY and CDR2 is SVGAGI. The CDR3 contains 14 residues. After removal of 0 bases from V and 5 bases from J, the junction contained 2 bases not matched to a gene. CDR3 nucleotide sequence: TGTGCCAGCAGTTACTCGGGAGGGCGAGATACGCAGTATTTT. This sequence encodes CASSYSGGRDTQYF.

The table lists this clonotype with many counts. The size of this beta chain means little, since it is a stray read in a library made for alpha chains. The CDR3 region is CSVPDPGSYTF. CDR3 DNA: TGCAGCGTTCCGGATCCGGGTAGCTACACCTTC. This chain links TRBV29-1 with TRBJ1-2; D is unresolved. Per the germline V gene, CDR1 is SQVTM and CDR2 is ANQGSEA. Trimming left V 5 bases short and J 9 bases short, with 13 bases between. This CDR3 is 11 amino acids long.

By share of the sample, this clonotype is medium-sized (0.01 to 0.1%). This beta chain lies outside the target of a library built for alpha chains; its clone size means little. This chain uses TRBV9 with TRBJ1-4; D unclear. Germline V gives CDR1 SGDLS, CDR2 YYNGEE. The CDR3 loop spans 14 amino acids. The germline V and J ends were trimmed by 3 bases and 4 bases, with 10 bases remaining between them. DNA for the CDR3: TGTGCCAGCAGCGGCAGAGCTGGTAATGAAAAACTGTTTTTT. Its translation is CASSGRAGNEKLFF. Together with reference TRBV9 and TRBJ1-4, the CDR3 gives the full variable domain: DSGVTQTPKHLITATGQRVTLRCSPRSGDLSVYWYQQSLDQGLQFLIQYYNGEERAKGNILERFSAQQFPDLHSELNLSSLELGDSALYFCASSGRAGNEKLFFGSGTQLSVL.

This clonotype was observed many times. Because the library targeted alpha chains, this beta chain is an off-target read whose size means little. The V call is TRBV20-1, the J call TRBJ1-2; D ambiguous. The CDR3 runs to 13 residues. Germline CDR1 is DFQATT and CDR2 is SNEGSKA (reference sequence). Between the trimmed V and J ends, which lost 0 bases and 2 bases, there was a span of 7 bases. In DNA, the CDR3 is TGCAGTGCTAGAGAGGCAGACAACTATGGCTACACCTTC. Translation gives CSAREADNYGYTF.

There are many counts of this clonotype. Within a library made for alpha chains, this beta chain is off target, and its count is uninformative. The genes are TRBV28 and TRBJ2-7; 12 bases map to TRBD2. V trimming: 6 bases; J trimming: 0 bases; junction bases outside the gene matches: 18. The CDR3 is made up of 20 amino acids. CDR1 MDHEN and CDR2 SYDVKM come from the germline V gene. This chain's CDR3 is CASSPARLAGGEVSSYEQYF. In nucleotides, the CDR3 is TGTGCCAGCAGCCCCGCCCGGCTAGCGGGAGGGGAGGTAAGCTCCTACGAGCAGTACTTC.

This clonotype was seen repeatedly, ten times or more. Because the library targeted alpha chains, this beta chain is an off-target read whose size means little. The chain carries TRBV5-1 and TRBJ2-6, with a possible D match to TRBD1 (6 bases). Germline V CDR1 and CDR2: SGHRS, YFSETQ. Between the trimmed V and J ends, which lost 4 bases and 2 bases, there was a span of 10 bases. The CDR3 sequence is 15 residues long. The CDR3 spells CASSHQGTGANVLTF. The CDR3 nucleotides read TGCGCCAGCAGCCACCAGGGGACTGGGGCCAACGTCCTGACTTTC.

This clonotype was detected many times. Since it is a stray read in a library aimed at alpha chains, this beta chain has a size that is not meaningful. The chain employs TRBV7-2 and TRBJ2-5, with 7 bases lining up with TRBD2. CDR3 size: 15 residues. Per the germline V gene, CDR1 is SGHTA and CDR2 is FQGNSA. Trimming at V came to 3 bases and at J to 5 bases, leaving 9 bases not matched to a gene. The CDR3 loop is CASSLTAGAGETQYF. CDR3 DNA sequence: TGTGCCAGCAGCTTGACGGCGGGAGCAGGCGAGACCCAGTACTTC.

This clonotype was detected only a few times. The library was designed around alpha chains, so this beta chain is a stray read whose abundance carries little weight. In DNA form, the CDR3 reads TGTGCCAGCAGCCAAGATCACACCACGAACACTGAAGCTTTCTTT. Translation: CASSQDHTTNTEAFF. V and J are TRBV3-1 and TRBJ1-1; D is ambiguous. V lost 0 bases and J lost 1, with 9 bases in between. The CDR3 length is 15 residues. In germline, CDR1 is LGHDT, CDR2 YNNKEL (reference sequence).

Turning to this clonotype: This beta chain is an off-target read within a library intended for alpha chains, so its frequency means little. The chain joins TRBV20-1 to TRBJ2-5; a weak D match, TRBD1 (6 bases). Germline assignment: CDR1 DFQATT and CDR2 SNEGSKA (reference sequence). This CDR3 comprises 15 residues. The germline V and J ends were trimmed by 0 bases and 3 bases, with 14 bases remaining between them. The CDR3 loop is CSARDQGRGKETQYF. CDR3 nucleotides: TGCAGTGCTAGAGATCAGGGCAGGGGTAAAGAGACCCAGTACTTC.

As regards this clonotype: A library made for alpha chains picked up this beta chain off target, so its size means little. The rearrangement uses TRBV12-3 or TRBV12-4 and TRBJ1-4; D uncertain. With 4 bases removed from V and 9 bases from J, the gap between germline ends came to 9 bases. This CDR3 comprises 12 residues. DNA of the CDR3: TGTGCCAGCAGTTCCGAGGGTAAAAAACTGTTTTTT. Protein product: CASSSEGKKLFF.

This clonotype was counted many times. The library was designed around alpha chains, so this beta chain is a stray read whose abundance carries little weight. J is TRBJ1-6 and V is TRBV7-9; possibly TRBD1 for D (5 bases). Looked up from germline, CDR1 is SEHNR and CDR2 is FQNEAQ (reference sequence). The CDR3 spans 16 residues. V was cut by 2 bases and J by 5 bases, with 13 bases left in between. The CDR3 here is CASSLYGGADNSPLHF. CDR3 nucleotides: TGTGCCAGCAGCTTATATGGGGGAGCGGATAATTCACCCCTCCACTTT. Full variable domain (remainder filled in from reference TRBV7-9 and TRBJ1-6): DTGVSQNPRHKITKRGQNVTFRCDPISEHNRLYWYRQTLGQGPEFLTYFQNEAQLEKSRLLSDRFSAERPKGSFSTLEIQRTEQGDSAMYLCASSLYGGADNSPLHFGNGTRLTVT.

This clonotype was recorded many times. Because the library targeted alpha chains, this beta chain is an off-target read whose size means little. The gene calls are TRBV4-2 and TRBJ1-5; tentative D call: TRBD1 (6 bases). The CDR3 contains 18 residues. Between the trimmed V and J ends, which lost 4 bases and 2 bases, there was a span of 21 bases. The V gene's germline CDR1 is LGHNA and CDR2 YNFKEQ. CDR3 region: CASSLWAGDYKGNQPQHF. CDR3 coding DNA: TGTGCCAGCAGCCTATGGGCAGGGGACTACAAGGGCAATCAGCCCCAGCATTTT.

This clonotype was detected ten times or more. This beta chain came through as a stray read in a library set up for alpha chains, and its size says little. The rearrangement links TRBV14 to TRBJ1-4, with D hard to call. Germline CDR1 SGHDN, CDR2 FVKESK. The CDR3 covers 16 residues. V was clipped by 3 bases and J by 0 bases, with 11 bases between them. The CDR3 sequence: CASSHLRTTTNEKLFF. DNA of the CDR3: TGTGCCAGCAGCCATCTCCGGACCACAACTAATGAAAAACTGTTTTTT.

This clonotype was detected many times. A library prepared for alpha chains yielded this beta chain as an off-target read; its size is of little meaning. V gene TRBV7-8 combines with J gene TRBJ2-2; 8 nucleotides agree with TRBD2. The V gene's germline CDR1 is SGHVS and CDR2 FQNEAQ. The CDR3 covers 15 residues. V shed 2 bases, J shed 6 bases, and the junction held 5 bases outside the gene matches. This CDR3 is CASSLRGGLAGELFF. As DNA, the CDR3 is TGTGCCAGCAGCTTACGGGGGGGGCTCGCCGGGGAGCTGTTTTTT.

This clonotype was observed at least ten times. Since it is a stray read in a library aimed at alpha chains, this beta chain has a size that is not meaningful. The chain joins TRBV29-1 to TRBJ1-1; possible D gene TRBD1, 6 bases. This CDR3 comprises 11 residues. V was cut by 0 bases and J by 14 bases, with 13 bases left in between. The V gene's germline CDR1 is SQVTM and CDR2 ANQGSEA. CDR3 in DNA: TGCAGCGTTGAAGAAGGCAGGGGCTCCTTCTTT. This codes for CSVEEGRGSFF.

Many counts were recorded for this clonotype. This beta chain came through as a stray read in a library set up for alpha chains, and its size says little. The chain combines TRBV12-3 or TRBV12-4 with TRBJ2-1; 10 bases match TRBD2. This CDR3 region has 15 residues. Trimming removed 4 bases from V and 6 bases from J; junction bases left unmatched: 6. The CDR3 region is CASSSTAGGRNEQFF. DNA of the CDR3: TGTGCCAGCAGTTCCACAGCGGGAGGGCGCAATGAGCAGTTCTTC.

Points on this clonotype: This beta chain turned up in a library designed for alpha chains; as an off-target read, its abundance says little. The chain has TRBV3-1 and TRBJ2-1; D might be TRBD2 (6 bases). This CDR3 contains 15 residues. Trimming pared 0 bases from V and 3 bases from J, leaving 9 bases between. Germline-derived CDR1 and CDR2 are LGHDT and YNNKEL (reference sequence). CDR3 residues: CASSQEPSVYNEQFF. CDR3 nucleotides: TGTGCCAGCAGCCAAGAACCTAGCGTCTACAATGAGCAGTTCTTC.

In this sample, this clonotype turned up many times. This beta chain slipped into a library made for alpha chains as a stray read, so its size is not meaningful. The chain is built from TRBV29-1 and TRBJ1-5; D possibly corresponds to TRBD1 (5 bases). The germline V gene has CDR1 SQVTM and CDR2 ANQGSEA. CDR3 length equals 13 residues. The ends were cut back, 6 bases at V and 3 bases at J, with 12 bases in the middle. This chain's CDR3 is CSVSDRINQPQHF. In DNA, the CDR3 is TGCAGCGTCTCAGACAGAATCAATCAGCCCCAGCATTTT.

This clonotype was recorded many times. For a library built for alpha chains, this beta chain is a stray read; little rests on its size. The chain is built from TRBV24-1 and TRBJ2-1; TRBD1 matches 8 bases. From germline, CDR1 is KGHDR and CDR2 SFDVKD. V was pared by 1 base and J by 6 bases, with 7 bases of the junction left unmatched. The CDR3 length is 16 residues. The CDR3 sequence is CATSDLEFRGPNEQFF. The DNA for the CDR3 is TGTGCCACCAGTGATTTAGAGTTCAGGGGGCCCAATGAGCAGTTCTTC.

The table lists this clonotype with many counts. The size of this beta chain means little, since it is a stray read in a library made for alpha chains. The chain is built from TRBV12-3 or TRBV12-4 and TRBJ2-7; D is uncertain. The V gene lost 3 bases and the J gene lost 3 bases, with 12 bases spanning the gap. This CDR3 contains 14 residues. CDR3 loop: CASSFGQGYYEQYF. The CDR3 coding sequence is TGTGCCAGCAGTTTCGGCCAAGGCTACTACGAGCAGTACTTC.

There are many counts of this clonotype. A library prepared for alpha chains yielded this beta chain as an off-target read; its size is of little meaning. The rearrangement uses TRBV4-1 and TRBJ2-1; TRBD2 matches at 7 bases. Germline assignment: CDR1 MGHRA and CDR2 YSYEKL. This CDR3 spans 15 amino acids. V lost 4 bases and J lost 0; bases outside the gene matches: 3. Here the CDR3 reads CASSRLAASYNEQFF. CDR3 nucleotides: TGCGCCAGCAGCCGTCTAGCGGCCTCCTACAATGAGCAGTTCTTC.

Of note for this clonotype: A library prepared for alpha chains yielded this beta chain as an off-target read; its size is of little meaning. The J gene is TRBJ2-7, the V gene TRBV20-1; a weak D match, TRBD1 (6 bases). Germline loops: CDR1 DFQATT, CDR2 SNEGSKA (reference sequence). The CDR3 loop spans 13 amino acids. With 3 bases removed from V and 2 bases from J, the gap between germline ends came to 11 bases. The DNA of the CDR3 is TGCAGTGCTAGCACAGGGACCCCCTACGAGCAGTACTTC. Amino acids: CSASTGTPYEQYF.